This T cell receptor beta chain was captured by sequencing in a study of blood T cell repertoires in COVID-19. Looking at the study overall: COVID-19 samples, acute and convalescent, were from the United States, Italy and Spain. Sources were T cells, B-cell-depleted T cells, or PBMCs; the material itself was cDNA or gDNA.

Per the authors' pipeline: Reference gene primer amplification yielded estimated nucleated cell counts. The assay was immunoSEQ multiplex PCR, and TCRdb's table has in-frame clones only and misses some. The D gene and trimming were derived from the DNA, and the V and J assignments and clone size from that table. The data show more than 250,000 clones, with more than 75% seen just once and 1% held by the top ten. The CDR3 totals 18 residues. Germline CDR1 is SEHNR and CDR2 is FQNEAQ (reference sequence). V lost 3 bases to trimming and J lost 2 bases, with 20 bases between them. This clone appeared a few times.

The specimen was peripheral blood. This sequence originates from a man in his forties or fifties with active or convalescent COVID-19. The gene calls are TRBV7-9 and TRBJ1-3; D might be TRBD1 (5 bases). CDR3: CASSFLQVSLNTGNTIYF. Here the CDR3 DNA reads TGTGCCAGCAGCTTCTTACAGGTCTCTCTTAATACTGGAAACACCATATATTTT.